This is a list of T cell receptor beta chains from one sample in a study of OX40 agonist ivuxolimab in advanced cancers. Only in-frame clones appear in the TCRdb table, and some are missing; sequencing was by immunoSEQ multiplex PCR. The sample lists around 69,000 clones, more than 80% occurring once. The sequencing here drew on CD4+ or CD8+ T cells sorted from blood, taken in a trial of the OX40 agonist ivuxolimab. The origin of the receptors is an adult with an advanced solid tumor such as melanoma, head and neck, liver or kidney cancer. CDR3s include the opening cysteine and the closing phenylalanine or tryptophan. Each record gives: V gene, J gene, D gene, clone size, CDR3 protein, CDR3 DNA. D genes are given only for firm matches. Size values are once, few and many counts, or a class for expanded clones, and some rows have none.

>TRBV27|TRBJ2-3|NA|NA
CASSLEVYSTDTQYF
TGTGCCAGCAGTTTAGAAGTTTATAGCACAGATACGCAGTATTTT
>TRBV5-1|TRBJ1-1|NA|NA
CASSLLQGNTEAFF
TGCGCCAGCAGCTTACTGCAGGGGAACACTGAAGCTTTCTTT
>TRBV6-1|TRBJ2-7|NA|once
CASSEVHSGLYGQYF
TGTGCCAGCAGTGAAGTTCACTCCGGGCTCTACGGGCAGTACTTC
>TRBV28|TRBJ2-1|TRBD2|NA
CASSPAAGGVYNEQFF
TGTGCCAGCAGTCCCGCGGCGGGAGGGGTCTACAATGAGCAGTTCTTC
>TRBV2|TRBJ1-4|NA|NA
CASRLDGDNEKLFF
TGTGCCAGCAGGCTGGACGGGGATAATGAAAAACTGTTTTTT
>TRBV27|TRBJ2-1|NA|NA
CASSLLGFHEQFF
TGTGCCAGCAGTTTATTAGGATTCCATGAGCAGTTCTTC
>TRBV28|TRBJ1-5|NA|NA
CASSTDRSNQPQHF
TGTGCCAGCTCCACTGACAGGAGCAATCAGCCCCAGCATTTT
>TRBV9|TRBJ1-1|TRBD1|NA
CASSPRTGSTEAFF
TGTGCCAGCAGCCCCCGGACAGGGAGCACTGAAGCTTTCTTT
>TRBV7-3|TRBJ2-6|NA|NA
CASSLMGAGANVLTF
TGTGCCAGCAGCTTAATGGGGGCTGGGGCCAACGTCCTGACTTTC
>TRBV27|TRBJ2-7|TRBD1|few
CASSSYRGLYEQYF
TGTGCCAGCAGTTCCTACAGGGGGCTCTACGAGCAGTACTTC
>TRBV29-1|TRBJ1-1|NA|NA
CSVEDPTGDMNTEAFF
TGCAGCGTTGAAGATCCGACAGGAGACATGAACACTGAAGCTTTCTTT
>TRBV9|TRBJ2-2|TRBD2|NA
CASSIGLAGGPNTGELFF
TGTGCCAGCAGCATCGGACTAGCGGGAGGCCCGAACACCGGGGAGCTGTTTTTT
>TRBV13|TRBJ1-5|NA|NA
CASSLGLGTSNQPQHF
TGTGCCAGCAGCTTAGGACTGGGGACTAGCAATCAGCCCCAGCATTTT
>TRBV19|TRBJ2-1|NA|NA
CASSPGGVSYNEQFF
TGTGCCAGTAGTCCCGGAGGAGTAAGCTACAATGAGCAGTTCTTC
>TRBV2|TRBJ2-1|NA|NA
CASSEVHVEQFF
TGTGCCAGCAGTGAAGTACATGTGGAGCAGTTCTTC
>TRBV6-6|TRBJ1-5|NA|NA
CASSYGSHQPQHF
TGTGCCAGCAGTTACGGCAGTCATCAGCCCCAGCATTTT
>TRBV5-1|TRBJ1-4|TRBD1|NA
CASSSDGQAGEKLFF
TGCGCCAGCAGCTCCGATGGACAGGCCGGTGAAAAACTGTTTTTT
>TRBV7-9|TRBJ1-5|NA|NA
CASSSQGYSNQPQHF
TGTGCCAGCAGCTCTCAGGGGTATAGCAATCAGCCCCAGCATTTT
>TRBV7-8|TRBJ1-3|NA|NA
CASSLDSTASGNTIYF
TGTGCCAGCAGCTTGGACAGCACAGCCTCTGGAAACACCATATATTTT
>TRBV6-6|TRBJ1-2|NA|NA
CASSPLEGTYGYTF
TGTGCCAGCAGTCCCCTTGAGGGGACCTATGGCTACACCTTC
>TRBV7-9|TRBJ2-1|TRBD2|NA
CASSSPFGLAGGLNEQFF
TGTGCCAGCAGCTCCCCCTTCGGACTAGCGGGAGGGCTAAATGAGCAGTTCTTC
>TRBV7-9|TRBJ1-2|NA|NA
CASSLVTGPNYGYTF
TGTGCCAGCAGCTTAGTAACAGGACCTAACTATGGCTACACCTTC
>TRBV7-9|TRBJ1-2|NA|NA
CASSLTGLGTGYTF
TGTGCCAGCAGCTTGACAGGACTAGGGACTGGCTACACCTTC
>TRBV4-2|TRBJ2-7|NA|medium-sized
CASSQELRSSYEQYF
TGTGCCAGCAGCCAAGAATTGAGGAGCTCCTACGAGCAGTACTTC
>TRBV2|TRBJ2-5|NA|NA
CASSDLGETQYF
TGTGCCAGCAGTGATCTAGGAGAGACCCAGTACTTC
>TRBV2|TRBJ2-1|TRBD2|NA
CASSFRAGAGDEQFF
TGTGCCAGCAGTTTCCGAGCGGGAGCGGGCGATGAGCAGTTCTTC
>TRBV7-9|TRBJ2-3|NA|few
CASSPLWADTQYF
TGTGCCAGCAGCCCTCTGTGGGCAGATACGCAGTATTTT
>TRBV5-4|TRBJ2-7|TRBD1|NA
CASSWTGRSYEQYF
TGTGCCAGCAGCTGGACAGGCCGCTCCTACGAGCAGTACTTC
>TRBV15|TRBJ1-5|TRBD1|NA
CATRDREGFNQPQHF
TGTGCCACTAGGGACAGAGAGGGCTTCAATCAGCCCCAGCATTTT
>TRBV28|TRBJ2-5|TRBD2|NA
CASSLRGLVQETQYF
TGTGCCAGCAGTTTAAGGGGACTAGTCCAAGAGACCCAGTACTTC
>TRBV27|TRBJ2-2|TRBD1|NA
CASRPTGGNTGELFF
TGTGCCAGCAGACCGACAGGGGGTAACACCGGGGAGCTGTTTTTT
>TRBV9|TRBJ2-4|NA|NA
CASSPGGTDIQYF
TGTGCCAGCAGCCCCGGAGGCACAGACATTCAGTACTTC
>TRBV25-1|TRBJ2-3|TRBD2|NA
CASSQLAGETDTQYF
TGTGCCAGCAGTCAGTTAGCGGGAGAAACAGATACGCAGTATTTT
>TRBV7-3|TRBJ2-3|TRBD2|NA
CASSSLGSGTADTQYF
TGTGCCAGCAGCTCTCTGGGGAGCGGGACTGCAGATACGCAGTATTTT
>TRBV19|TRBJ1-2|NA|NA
CASIQPWAPYGYTF
TGTGCCAGTATTCAACCCTGGGCACCCTATGGCTACACCTTC
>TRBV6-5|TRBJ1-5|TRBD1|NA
CASSLGQGYQPQHF
TGTGCCAGCAGTCTGGGACAGGGGTATCAGCCCCAGCATTTT
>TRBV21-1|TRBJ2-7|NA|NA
CASSFGGLPPLSYEQYF
TGTGCCAGCAGCTTTGGGGGCCTGCCGCCCCTCTCCTACGAGCAGTACTTC
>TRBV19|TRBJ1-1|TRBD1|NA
CATGQGRTEAFF
TGTGCCACGGGACAGGGCAGAACTGAAGCTTTCTTT
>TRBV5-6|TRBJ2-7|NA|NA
CASSLTANEQYF
TGTGCCAGCAGCTTGACAGCAAACGAGCAGTACTTC
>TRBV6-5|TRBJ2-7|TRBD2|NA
CASSFFGGTYEQYF
TGTGCCAGCAGTTTTTTCGGGGGGACCTACGAGCAGTACTTC
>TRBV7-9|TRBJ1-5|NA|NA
CASSPGWEQPQHF
TGTGCCAGCAGCCCGGGATGGGAGCAGCCCCAGCATTTT
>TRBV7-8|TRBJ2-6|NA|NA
CASSNLMESGANVLTF
TGTGCCAGCAGCAATCTGATGGAATCTGGGGCCAACGTCCTGACTTTC
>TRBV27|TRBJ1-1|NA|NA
CASSWSADTEAFF
TGTGCCAGCAGTTGGAGTGCGGACACTGAAGCTTTCTTT
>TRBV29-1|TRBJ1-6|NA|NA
CSVEAGKHSPLHF
TGCAGCGTTGAAGCAGGGAAACATTCACCCCTCCACTTT
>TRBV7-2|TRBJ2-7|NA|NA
CASSLGVGLHEEQYF
TGTGCCAGCAGCTTAGGGGTGGGACTCCATGAGGAGCAGTACTTC
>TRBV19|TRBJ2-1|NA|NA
CASRIRVSYNEQFF
TGTGCCAGTAGAATACGGGTTTCCTACAATGAGCAGTTCTTC